These 20 T cell receptor beta chains came from one sample sequenced in a study of T cells in Graves' hyperthyroidism and ophthalmopathy. Amplification of TCR beta CDR3 regions was performed using RNA transcripts as template. TCR CDR3 regions were first amplified by RT-PCR with HTBI primers. In TCRdb, the multiplex PCR reads were re-called with MiXCR into one record per CDR3 protein. Of around 520,000 distinct CDR3 sequences listed, approximately 14% are singletons. The sequencing input was blood. The receptor set was obtained from a woman aged 18-29 years with Graves' hyperthyroidism.

This clonotype was seen ten or more times. The V gene is TRBV27, the J gene TRBJ1-2; no firm D call. Per germline, CDR1 MNHEY and CDR2 SMNVEV (reference sequence). The ends were cut back, 2 bases at V and 6 bases at J, with 10 bases in the middle. The CDR3 sequence is 13 residues long. The CDR3 protein is CASSLKGFDGYTF. For the CDR3, the DNA is TGTGCCAGCAGTTTAAAGGGTTTTGATGGCTACACCTTC.

This clonotype was counted at least ten times. The chain employs TRBV12-3 or TRBV12-4 and TRBJ2-7; D ambiguous. V lost 5 bases to trimming and J lost 0 bases, with 11 bases between them. The CDR3 is 14 amino acids. The CDR3 region has the DNA TGTGCCAGCAGTCAAAGGACGGACTCCTACGAGCAGTACTTC. This sequence encodes CASSQRTDSYEQYF.

This clonotype was picked up many times. The chain combines TRBV6-2 or TRBV6-3 with TRBJ2-7; TRBD2 aligns across 13 bases. The CDR3 is made up of 16 amino acids. Germline-derived CDR1 and CDR2 are MNHEY and SVGEGT. Trimming removed 5 bases from V and 4 bases from J; junction bases left unmatched: 8. This chain's CDR3 is CASSGAGLAGRYEQYF. Here the CDR3 DNA reads TGTGCCAGCAGTGGAGCGGGACTAGCGGGACGATACGAGCAGTACTTC.

This clonotype was observed many times. This chain uses TRBV6-1 with TRBJ1-2, with a tentative D call TRBD1 (6 bases). Trimming took off 6 bases at V and 4 bases at J, with 15 bases between the two ends. The CDR3 has 14 amino acids. Germline lookup yields CDR1 MNHNS and CDR2 SASEGT. The CDR3 bases are TGTGCCAGCAGCCCCCAGGGGCAGGGCTATGGCTACACCTTC. It specifies CASSPQGQGYGYTF.

The chain employs TRBV20-1 and TRBJ2-1, with D possibly TRBD2 on 5 matching bases. Trimming removed 0 bases from V and 7 bases from J, with 13 bases in between. The germline V gene encodes CDR1 DFQATT and CDR2 SNEGSKA (reference sequence). This CDR3 contains 14 residues. The CDR3: CSARDPPSRNEQFF. CDR3 nucleotides: TGCAGTGCTAGAGATCCCCCTAGCAGGAATGAGCAGTTCTTC.

This clonotype occurred a few times. The J gene is TRBJ2-5, the V gene TRBV24-1; weak D call: TRBD2 (6 bases). V shed 7 bases and J shed 7 bases, with 9 bases lying between them. CDR1 and CDR2 (germline): KGHDR, SFDVKD. This CDR3 is built from 11 residues. The CDR3 loop is CATSEGGTQYF. The CDR3 nucleotides read TGTGCCACCAGCGAGGGAGGGACCCAGTACTTC.

The chain uses TRBV11-1 and TRBJ1-5; D call uncertain. This CDR3 is built from 13 residues. Germline CDR1 reads SGHAT; CDR2 reads FQDESV (reference sequence). Trimming pared 6 bases from V and 5 bases from J, leaving 11 bases between. The CDR3 sequence: CASRPGSDQPQHF. As DNA, the CDR3 is TGTGCCAGCAGGCCCGGAAGCGATCAGCCCCAGCATTTT.

V usage is TRBV12-5 and J usage is TRBJ2-2; no firm D call. The CDR3 runs to 14 residues. The V gene's germline CDR1 is LGHNT and CDR2 FRNRAP. The V end was cut by 6 bases, the J end by 5 bases, with 13 bases between. The CDR3 DNA sequence: TGTGCTAGTGGGAGGTACTCAAATACCGGGGAGCTGTTTTTT. As protein: CASGRYSNTGELFF.

The chain links TRBV10-3 to TRBJ2-2; D might be TRBD1 (6 bases). CDR1 is ENHRY, CDR2 SYGVKD, per germline. The V gene lost 3 bases and the J gene lost 4 bases, with 15 bases spanning the gap. This CDR3 comprises 16 residues. CDR3 DNA sequence: TGTGCCATCAGTGAAAATACAGGGTCGGGCACCGGGGAGCTGTTTTTT. Translating gives CAISENTGSGTGELFF.

This clonotype was seen at least ten times. The chain combines TRBV10-2 with TRBJ1-1; D is unclear. CDR3 length equals 13 residues. V was clipped by 0 bases and J by 10 bases, with 12 bases between them. Germline V gene sequence: CDR1 WSHSY, CDR2 SAAADI. For the CDR3, the DNA is TGCGCCAGCAGTGAGTCTCGGTTGGCAGTAGCTTTCTTT. This encodes CASSESRLAVAFF.

This clonotype was detected ten times or more. The chain joins TRBV3-1 to TRBJ2-3; unclear D gene. The CDR3 totals 16 residues. Germline V gene data show CDR1 as LGHDT and CDR2 as YNNKEL (reference sequence). Between the trimmed V and J ends, which lost 1 base and 0 bases, there was a span of 11 bases. CDR3 bases: TGTGCCAGCAGCCAAGTTCCAGATTCTAGCACAGATACGCAGTATTTT. Translating it yields CASSQVPDSSTDTQYF.

This clonotype was seen a handful of times. J is TRBJ2-6 and V is TRBV4-1, with D maybe TRBD1 (5 bases). The germline CDR1 and CDR2 sequences are MGHRA and YSYEKL. Trimming removed 4 bases from V and 4 bases from J, with 17 bases in between. The CDR3 runs 17 residues. The CDR3 DNA is TGCGCCAGCAGCCCGATCGGGCCAGGGATGGGGGCCAACGTCCTGACTTTC. Its protein is CASSPIGPGMGANVLTF.

This clonotype was recorded at least ten times. The J gene is TRBJ1-5, the V gene TRBV6-2 or TRBV6-3; 11 bases line up with TRBD1. Trimming took 0 bases from V and 1 from J; bases not matched to a gene: 8. The CDR3 has 19 residues. Germline V gene sequence: CDR1 MNHEY, CDR2 SVGEGT. The CDR3 protein is CASSYSFGQGASSNQPQHF. In nucleotides, the CDR3 is TGTGCCAGCAGTTACTCGTTTGGACAGGGGGCTAGCAGCAATCAGCCCCAGCATTTT.

In its sample, this clonotype was seen many times. The chain is built from TRBV7-3 and TRBJ2-3, with TRBD2 matching 8 bases. Losses at the gene ends were 5 bases for V and 1 base for J; bases not matched to a gene: 8. CDR3 size: 16 residues. Per the germline V gene, CDR1 is SGHTA and CDR2 is FQGTGA. The CDR3 here is CASSRNPTSGTDTQYF. Written as DNA, the CDR3 is TGTGCCAGCAGCCGTAACCCGACTAGCGGCACAGATACGCAGTATTTT.

A word on this clonotype: This may stem from a read error, because a much larger clone lies one nucleotide away. This chain connects TRBV7-9 to TRBJ2-7; D remains unclear. The V gene's germline CDR1 is SEHNR and CDR2 FQNEAQ (reference sequence). The CDR3 runs 15 residues. The V and J ends lost 5 bases and 0 bases respectively, with 14 bases between them. Here the CDR3 DNA reads TGTGCCAGCAGCAGAAGGGAAGGCCTCTCCTACGAGCAGTACTTC. This codes for CASSRREGLSYEQYF.

The V gene is TRBV7-9, the J gene TRBJ2-3; the match to TRBD2 covers 13 bases. CDR1 and CDR2 from the germline V gene are SEHNR and FQNEAQ (reference sequence). The CDR3 is 15 amino acids. V lost 5 bases to trimming and J lost 4 bases; unmatched junction nucleotides: 3. The CDR3, as DNA: TGTGCCAGCAGCGGACTAGCGGGAGTTTCAGATACGCAGTATTTT. It specifies CASSGLAGVSDTQYF. Full variable domain (rest looked up from reference TRBV7-9 and TRBJ2-3): DTGVSQNPRHKITKRGQNVTFRCDPISEHNRLYWYRQTLGQGPEFLTYFQNEAQLEKSRLLSDRFSAERPKGSFSTLEIQRTEQGDSAMYLCASSGLAGVSDTQYFGPGTRLTVL.

The CDR3 DNA sequence: TGTGCCAGCAGTTACGGTGCGGGAGAGGCTTACGAGCAGTACTTC. This sequence encodes CASSYGAGEAYEQYF. The V gene is TRBV6-5, the J gene TRBJ2-7; 7 bases line up with TRBD2. The germline V gene encodes CDR1 MNHEY and CDR2 SVGAGI. The CDR3 is 15 amino acids. V trimming: 2 bases; J trimming: 4 bases; junction bases outside the gene matches: 8.

V and J are TRBV24-1 and TRBJ2-7; tentatively, D is TRBD1 (6 bases). Germline V gene data show CDR1 as KGHDR and CDR2 as SFDVKD. There are 15 residues in the CDR3. The germline V and J ends were trimmed by 3 bases and 4 bases, with 15 bases remaining between them. The CDR3 DNA reads TGTGCCACCAGTGATCCGGGACAAGGAGATTACGAGCAGTACTTC. Protein sequence: CATSDPGQGDYEQYF.

The V and J genes are TRBV3-1 and TRBJ2-7; D gene ambiguous. Germline V gives CDR1 LGHDT, CDR2 YNNKEL (reference sequence). Trimming shortened V by 1 base and J by 7 bases, and 14 bases separated the two germline ends. The CDR3 loop spans 14 amino acids. CDR3 residues: CASSQGGPSGEQYV. The CDR3, as DNA: TGTGCCAGCAGCCAAGGGGGTCCGTCAGGTGAGCAGTACGTC.

The chain joins TRBV6-1 to TRBJ2-3; D may correspond to TRBD1 or TRBD2 (6 bases each). Trimming pared 6 bases from V and 2 bases from J, leaving 15 bases between. This CDR3 is built from 15 residues. Germline V gives CDR1 MNHNS, CDR2 SASEGT. The CDR3 sequence is CASREGGLHTDTQYF. DNA for the CDR3: TGTGCCAGCAGAGAGGGGGGTTTGCACACAGATACGCAGTATTTT.